Shown below are 21 T cell receptor beta chains from a single sample sequenced in a study of T cells expressing NK-cell markers. TCRdb re-called the 5' RACE reads, yielding one record per CDR3 amino acid sequence without DNA. The sample includes over 250,000 distinct CDR3 sequences. Sequences were obtained from blood T cells: a sorted CD56 or NKG2C T cell subset, CD4+ or CD8+ T cells, or bulk PBMC T cells (not recorded which). The receptors shown here come from a woman between 18 and 70 years old in good health.

The rearrangement uses TRBV7-2 and TRBJ1-1; TCRdb gives TRBD1 as the D gene, but with no DNA this cannot be confirmed. Germline lookup yields CDR1 SGHTA and CDR2 FQGNSA. The CDR3 consists of 17 residues. This CDR3 reads CASSLGAPVRGNTEAFF.

The J gene is TRBJ2-5, the V gene TRBV5-1; TCRdb reports TRBD2, a call that lacks DNA to check it against. The V gene's germline CDR1 is SGHRS and CDR2 YFSETQ. This CDR3 region has 15 residues. The CDR3 protein is CASSSSSGGPGTQYF.

The CDR3 sequence: CASPSGTGVMNTEAFF. V is TRBV23-1 and J is TRBJ1-1; as DNA is missing, the TRBD1 call by TCRdb cannot be tested. TRBV23-1 is flagged as an ORF with uncertain function. The CDR3 sequence is 16 residues long.

The chain joins TRBV5-4 to TRBJ1-3; TCRdb proposes TRBD1, but this gene call is untestable without DNA. The CDR3 extends over 13 amino acids. Germline values: CDR1 SGHNT, CDR2 YYREEE (reference sequence). CDR3 loop: CASSFDSGNTIYF.

This rearrangement joins TRBV19 to TRBJ2-5; TCRdb proposes TRBD2, but this gene call is untestable without DNA. The CDR3 loop spans 13 amino acids. CDR1 LNHDA and CDR2 SQIVND come from the germline V gene (reference sequence). CDR3 region: CASSATDSGTQYF.

This chain links TRBV7-8 with TRBJ2-3; TCRdb calls TRBD2, which cannot be checked without DNA. Germline assignment: CDR1 SGHVS and CDR2 FQNEAQ. CDR3 length: 17 residues. This CDR3 is CASSLVQVAGGGDTQYF.

This chain joins TRBV6-5 and TRBJ2-3; there is no DNA to check the TCRdb D call of TRBD1. The CDR3 is 19 residues long. The germline CDR1 and CDR2 sequences are MNHEY and SVGAGI. The CDR3 sequence is CASSYVAGGLSPTTDTQYF.

The chain has TRBV5-1 and TRBJ1-4; TCRdb names TRBD1, which stays unverified in the absence of DNA. CDR3 length equals 15 residues. Germline V gives CDR1 SGHRS, CDR2 YFSETQ. The CDR3 loop reads CASSWTTGASEKLFF.

The V and J genes are TRBV11-2 and TRBJ2-3. Per germline, CDR1 SGHAT and CDR2 FQNNGV. This CDR3 is 13 amino acids long. This chain's CDR3 is CASSLAFTDTQYF.

The gene calls are TRBV24-1 and TRBJ1-5; with no DNA, the TCRdb D assignment of TRBD1 cannot be verified. Germline CDR1 KGHDR, CDR2 SFDVKD. The CDR3 is 14 residues long. The CDR3 protein is CATSSPKGVQPQHF.

The chain carries TRBV20-1 and TRBJ2-3; TCRdb calls TRBD2, which cannot be checked without DNA. From germline, CDR1 is DFQATT and CDR2 SNEGSKA (reference sequence). The CDR3 is made up of 19 amino acids. The CDR3 region is CSARDVGTSGGKSTDTQYF.

The chain links TRBV19 to TRBJ2-3; TCRdb's D call of TRBD2 is untestable without DNA. Germline V gives CDR1 LNHDA, CDR2 SQIVND (reference sequence). The CDR3 is made up of 18 amino acids. The CDR3 sequence: CASTSRGLAASSTDTQYF.

The gene calls are TRBV28 and TRBJ2-1; TCRdb names TRBD1, which stays unverified in the absence of DNA. The germline CDR1 and CDR2 sequences are MDHEN and SYDVKM. This CDR3 contains 16 residues. The CDR3 spells CASSSTGERSYNEQFF. Supplemented by reference TRBV28 and TRBJ2-1, the full variable domain reads DVKVTQSSRYLVKRTGEKVFLECVQDMDHENMFWYRQDPGLGLRLIYFSYDVKMKEKGDIPEGYSVSREKKERFSLILESASTNQTSMYLCASSSTGERSYNEQFFGPGTRLTVL.

The rearrangement uses TRBV7-9 and TRBJ2-1; no DNA is available, so the TRBD1 call from TCRdb remains unchecked. Germline CDR1 SEHNR, CDR2 FQNEAQ (reference sequence). The CDR3 has 14 amino acids. The CDR3 sequence is CASSWTGINNEQFF.

This chain joins TRBV18 and TRBJ1-1; the D call from TCRdb, TRBD1, cannot be confirmed without DNA. Germline V CDR1 and CDR2: KGHSH, LQKENI. The CDR3 loop spans 14 amino acids. The CDR3: CASSQGQLNTEAFF.

The rearrangement joins TRBV19 to TRBJ1-5; TCRdb gives TRBD1 as the D gene, but with no DNA this cannot be confirmed. Germline V gene lookup returns CDR1 LNHDA and CDR2 SQIVND (reference sequence). CDR3 length: 16 residues. The CDR3 reads CASSRTGTGSNQPQHF.

This chain uses TRBV12-3 or TRBV12-4 with TRBJ2-2; with no DNA, the TCRdb D assignment of TRBD2 cannot be verified. The CDR3 has 17 residues. The CDR3 sequence: CASSLYGTSENTGELFF.

This chain connects TRBV12-3 or TRBV12-4 to TRBJ2-7; the TCRdb call, TRBD1, lacks DNA for checking. CDR3 size: 15 residues. CDR3: CASSPPTGRPYEQYF.

The J gene is TRBJ2-5, the V gene TRBV6-5; TCRdb proposes TRBD1, but this gene call is untestable without DNA. The CDR3 is made up of 15 amino acids. The germline CDR1 and CDR2 sequences are MNHEY and SVGAGI. The CDR3 sequence is CASSYYGQPQETQYF.

V and J are TRBV29-1 and TRBJ2-4; with no DNA, the TCRdb D assignment of TRBD1 cannot be verified. CDR1 and CDR2 (germline): SQVTM, ANQGSEA. The CDR3 consists of 15 residues. The CDR3 spells CSVRWTGLTEGIQYF.

The V call is TRBV28, the J call TRBJ2-7; without DNA, the TCRdb call of TRBD1 cannot be checked. CDR1 is MDHEN and CDR2 is SYDVKM in the germline V gene. The CDR3 totals 15 residues. The CDR3 here is CASSRRDRVRGEQYF. The full variable domain, with the rest looked up from reference TRBV28 and TRBJ2-7, is DVKVTQSSRYLVKRTGEKVFLECVQDMDHENMFWYRQDPGLGLRLIYFSYDVKMKEKGDIPEGYSVSREKKERFSLILESASTNQTSMYLCASSRRDRVRGEQYFGPGTRLTVT.